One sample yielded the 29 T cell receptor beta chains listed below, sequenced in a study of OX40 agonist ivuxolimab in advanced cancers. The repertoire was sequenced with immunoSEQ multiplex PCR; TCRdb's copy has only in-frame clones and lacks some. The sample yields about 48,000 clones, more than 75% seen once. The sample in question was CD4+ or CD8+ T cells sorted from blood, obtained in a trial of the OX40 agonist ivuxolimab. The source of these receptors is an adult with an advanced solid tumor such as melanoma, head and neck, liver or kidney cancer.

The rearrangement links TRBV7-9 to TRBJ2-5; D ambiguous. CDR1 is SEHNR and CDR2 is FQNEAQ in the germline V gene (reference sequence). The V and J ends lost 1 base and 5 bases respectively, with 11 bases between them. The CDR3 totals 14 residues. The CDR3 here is CASSLGWVAETQYF. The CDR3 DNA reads TGTGCCAGCAGCTTAGGATGGGTTGCGGAGACCCAGTACTTC. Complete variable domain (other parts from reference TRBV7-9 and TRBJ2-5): DTGVSQNPRHKITKRGQNVTFRCDPISEHNRLYWYRQTLGQGPEFLTYFQNEAQLEKSRLLSDRFSAERPKGSFSTLEIQRTEQGDSAMYLCASSLGWVAETQYFGPGTRLLVL.

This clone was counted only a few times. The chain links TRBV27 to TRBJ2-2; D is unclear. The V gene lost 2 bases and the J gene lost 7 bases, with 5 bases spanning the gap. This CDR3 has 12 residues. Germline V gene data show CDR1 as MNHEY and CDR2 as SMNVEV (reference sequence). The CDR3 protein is CASSLLGGELFF. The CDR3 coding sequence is TGTGCCAGCAGTTTACTGGGCGGGGAGCTGTTTTTT.

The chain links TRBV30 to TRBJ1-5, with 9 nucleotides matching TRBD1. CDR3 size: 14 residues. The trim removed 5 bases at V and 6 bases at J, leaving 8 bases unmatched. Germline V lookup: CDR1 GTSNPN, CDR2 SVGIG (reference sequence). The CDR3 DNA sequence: TGTGCCTGGTCTCCGGGACAGGGCGTTCAGCCCCAGCATTTT. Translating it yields CAWSPGQGVQPQHF.

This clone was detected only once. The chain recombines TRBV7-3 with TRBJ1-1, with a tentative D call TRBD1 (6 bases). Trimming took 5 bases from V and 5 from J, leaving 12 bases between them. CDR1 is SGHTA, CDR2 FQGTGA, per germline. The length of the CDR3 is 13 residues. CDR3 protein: CASSPKQGTEAFF. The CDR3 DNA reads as TGTGCCAGCAGCCCAAAACAGGGAACTGAAGCTTTCTTT.

CDR3 nucleotide sequence: TGTGCCAGCAGTGCCCCGGGACAGGGTCCCTTGGAGCAGTACTTC. Its protein product is CASSAPGQGPLEQYF. The chain joins TRBV6-5 to TRBJ2-7; TRBD1 aligns across 9 bases. V trimming: 5 bases; J trimming: 7 bases; junction bases outside the gene matches: 12. The CDR3 covers 15 residues. Germline V gives CDR1 MNHEY, CDR2 SVGAGI.

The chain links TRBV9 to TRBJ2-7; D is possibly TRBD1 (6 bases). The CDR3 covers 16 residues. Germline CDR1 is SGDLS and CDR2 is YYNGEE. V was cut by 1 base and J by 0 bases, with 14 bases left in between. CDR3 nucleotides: TGTGCCAGCAGCGTATTCTTTACAGGGAACTCCTACGAGCAGTACTTC. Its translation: CASSVFFTGNSYEQYF. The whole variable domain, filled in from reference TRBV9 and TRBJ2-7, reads DSGVTQTPKHLITATGQRVTLRCSPRSGDLSVYWYQQSLDQGLQFLIQYYNGEERAKGNILERFSAQQFPDLHSELNLSSLELGDSALYFCASSVFFTGNSYEQYFGPGTRLTVT.

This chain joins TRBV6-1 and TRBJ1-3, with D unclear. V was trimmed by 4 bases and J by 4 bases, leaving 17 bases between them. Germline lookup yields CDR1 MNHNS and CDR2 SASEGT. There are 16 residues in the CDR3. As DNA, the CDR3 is TGTGCCAGCAGTGGGTTTTTCGCCTTCGGGGGAAACACCATATATTTT. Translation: CASSGFFAFGGNTIYF.

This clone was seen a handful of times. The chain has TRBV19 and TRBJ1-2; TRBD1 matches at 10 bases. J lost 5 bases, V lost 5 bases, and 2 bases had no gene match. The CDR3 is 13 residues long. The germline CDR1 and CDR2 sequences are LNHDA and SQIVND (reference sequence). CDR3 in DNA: TGTGCCAGTAGTCCGGACAGGGGGTATGGCTACACCTTC. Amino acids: CASSPDRGYGYTF.

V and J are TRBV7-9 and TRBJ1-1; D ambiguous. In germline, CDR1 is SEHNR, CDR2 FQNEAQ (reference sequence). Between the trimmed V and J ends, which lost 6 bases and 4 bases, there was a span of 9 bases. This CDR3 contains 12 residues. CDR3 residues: CASSPSGTEAFF. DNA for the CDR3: TGTGCCAGCAGTCCTTCGGGCACTGAAGCTTTCTTT. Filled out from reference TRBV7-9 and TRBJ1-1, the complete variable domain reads DTGVSQNPRHKITKRGQNVTFRCDPISEHNRLYWYRQTLGQGPEFLTYFQNEAQLEKSRLLSDRFSAERPKGSFSTLEIQRTEQGDSAMYLCASSPSGTEAFFGQGTRLTVV.

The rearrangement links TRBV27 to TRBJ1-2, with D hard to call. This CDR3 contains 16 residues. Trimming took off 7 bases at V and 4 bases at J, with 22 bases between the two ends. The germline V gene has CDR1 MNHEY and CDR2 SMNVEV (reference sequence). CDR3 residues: CASTINPQSGFYGYTF. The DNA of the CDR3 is TGTGCCAGCACTATAAATCCCCAATCCGGCTTCTATGGCTACACCTTC.

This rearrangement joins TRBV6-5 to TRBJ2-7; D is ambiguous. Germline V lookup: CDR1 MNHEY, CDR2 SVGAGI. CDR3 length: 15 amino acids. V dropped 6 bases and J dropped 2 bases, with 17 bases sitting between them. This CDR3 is CASSESPGLTYEQYF. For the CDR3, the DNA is TGTGCCAGCAGCGAATCTCCGGGTTTAACCTACGAGCAGTACTTC.

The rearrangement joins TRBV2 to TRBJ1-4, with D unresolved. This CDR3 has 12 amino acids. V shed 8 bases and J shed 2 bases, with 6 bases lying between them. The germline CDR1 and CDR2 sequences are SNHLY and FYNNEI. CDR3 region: CASAPTNEKLFF. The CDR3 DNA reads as TGTGCCAGCGCACCCACTAATGAAAAACTGTTTTTT.

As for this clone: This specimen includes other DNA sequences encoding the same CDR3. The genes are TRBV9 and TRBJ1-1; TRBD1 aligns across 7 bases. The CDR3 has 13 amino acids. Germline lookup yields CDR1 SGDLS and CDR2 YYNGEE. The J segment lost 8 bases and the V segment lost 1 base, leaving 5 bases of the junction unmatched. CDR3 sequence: CASSVSGGTEAFF. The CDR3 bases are TGTGCCAGCAGCGTATCAGGGGGAACCGAAGCTTTCTTT.

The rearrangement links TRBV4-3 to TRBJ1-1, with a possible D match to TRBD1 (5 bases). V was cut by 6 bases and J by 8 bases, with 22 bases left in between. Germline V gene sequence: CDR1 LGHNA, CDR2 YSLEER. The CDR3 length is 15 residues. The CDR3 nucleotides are TGCGCCAGCAGTTATGCGTCGGGGCCAGGGAGGGAAGCTTTCTTT. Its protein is CASSYASGPGREAFF.

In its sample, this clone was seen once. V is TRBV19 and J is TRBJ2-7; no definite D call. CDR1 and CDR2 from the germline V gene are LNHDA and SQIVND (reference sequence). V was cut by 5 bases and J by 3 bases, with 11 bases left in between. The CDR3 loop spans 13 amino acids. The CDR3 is CASSLSFVYEQYF. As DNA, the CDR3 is TGTGCCAGTAGTTTGAGTTTCGTCTACGAGCAGTACTTC.

The CDR3, as DNA: TGCAGCGTACAGGAATACCAAGAGACCCAGTACTTC. Translation: CSVQEYQETQYF. The chain links TRBV29-1 to TRBJ2-5; D might be TRBD1 (5 bases). The CDR3 extends over 12 amino acids. Germline V CDR1 and CDR2: SQVTM, ANQGSEA. Deletions cut 6 bases from V and 0 bases from J, with 8 bases between.

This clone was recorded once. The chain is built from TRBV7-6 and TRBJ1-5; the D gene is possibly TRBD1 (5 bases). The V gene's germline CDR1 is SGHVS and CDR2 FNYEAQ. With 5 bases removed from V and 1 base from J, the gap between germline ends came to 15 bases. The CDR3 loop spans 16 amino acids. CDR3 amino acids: CASSISPGGSNQPQHF. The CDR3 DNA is TGTGCCAGCAGCATCTCTCCGGGGGGAAGCAATCAGCCCCAGCATTTT. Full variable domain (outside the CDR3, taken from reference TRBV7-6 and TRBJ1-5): GAGVSQSPRYKVTKRGQDVALRCDPISGHVSLYWYRQALGQGPEFLTYFNYEAQQDKSGLPNDRFSAERPEGSISTLTIQRTEQRDSAMYRCASSISPGGSNQPQHFGDGTRLSIL.

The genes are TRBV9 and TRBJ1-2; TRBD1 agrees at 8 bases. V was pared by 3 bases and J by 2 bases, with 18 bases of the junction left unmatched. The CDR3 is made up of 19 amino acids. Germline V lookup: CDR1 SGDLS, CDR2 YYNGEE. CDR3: CASSAETLDPGQVNYGYTF. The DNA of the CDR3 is TGTGCCAGCAGCGCGGAAACACTAGATCCGGGACAGGTCAACTATGGCTACACCTTC.

The CDR3 region is CASSLPPGQGPREQYF. The DNA of the CDR3 is TGTGCCAGCAGTTTACCTCCGGGACAGGGCCCTCGCGAGCAGTACTTC. V and J are TRBV27 and TRBJ2-7; TRBD1 agrees at 9 bases. Germline assignment: CDR1 MNHEY and CDR2 SMNVEV (reference sequence). The CDR3 is 16 amino acids. V trimming: 2 bases; J trimming: 6 bases; junction bases outside the gene matches: 11.

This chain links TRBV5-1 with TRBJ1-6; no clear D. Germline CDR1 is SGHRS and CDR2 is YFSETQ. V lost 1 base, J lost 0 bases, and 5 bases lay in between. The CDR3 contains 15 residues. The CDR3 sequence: CASSLRGSYNSPLHF. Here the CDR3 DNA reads TGCGCCAGCAGCTTGAGAGGCTCCTATAATTCACCCCTCCACTTT.

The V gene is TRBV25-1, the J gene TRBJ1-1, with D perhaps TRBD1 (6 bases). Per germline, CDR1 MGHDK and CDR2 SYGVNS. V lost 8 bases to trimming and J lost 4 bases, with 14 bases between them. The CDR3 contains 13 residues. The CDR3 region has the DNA TGTGCCAGCGTCCCCTACAGGGCCACTGAAGCTTTCTTT. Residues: CASVPYRATEAFF.

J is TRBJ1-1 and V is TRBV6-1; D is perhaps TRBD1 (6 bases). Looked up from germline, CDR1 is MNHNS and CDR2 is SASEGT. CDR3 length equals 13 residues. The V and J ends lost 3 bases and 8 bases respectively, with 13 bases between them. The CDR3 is CASSEGGAWEAFF. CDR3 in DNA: TGTGCCAGCAGTGAGGGGGGGGCATGGGAAGCTTTCTTT.

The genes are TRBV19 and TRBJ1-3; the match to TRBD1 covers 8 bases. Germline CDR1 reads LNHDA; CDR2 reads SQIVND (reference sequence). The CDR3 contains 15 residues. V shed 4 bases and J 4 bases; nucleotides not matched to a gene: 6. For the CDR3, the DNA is TGTGCCAGTAGTAATGGACAGGGAGGCGGAAACACCATATATTTT. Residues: CASSNGQGGGNTIYF.

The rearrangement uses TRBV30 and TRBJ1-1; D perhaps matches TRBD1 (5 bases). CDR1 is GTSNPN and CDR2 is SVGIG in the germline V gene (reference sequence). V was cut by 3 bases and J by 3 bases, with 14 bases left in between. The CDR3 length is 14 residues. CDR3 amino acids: CAWSNRNEHTEAFF. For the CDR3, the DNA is TGTGCCTGGAGCAACAGGAACGAGCACACTGAAGCTTTCTTT.

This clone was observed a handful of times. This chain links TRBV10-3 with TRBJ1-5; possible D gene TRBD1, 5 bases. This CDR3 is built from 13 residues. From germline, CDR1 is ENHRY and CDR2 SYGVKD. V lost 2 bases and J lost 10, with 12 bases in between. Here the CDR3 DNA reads TGTGCCATCAGTGAGCCTACGGGGGAACCCCAGCATTTT. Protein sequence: CAISEPTGEPQHF.

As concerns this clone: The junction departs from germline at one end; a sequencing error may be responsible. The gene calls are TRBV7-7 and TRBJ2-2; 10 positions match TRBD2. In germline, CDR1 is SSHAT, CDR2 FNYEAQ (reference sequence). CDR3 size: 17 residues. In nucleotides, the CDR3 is TGTGCTAGCAGCTTACTAGCGGGAAGAAAGAACACCGGGGAGCTGTTTTTT. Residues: CASSLLAGRKNTGELFF.

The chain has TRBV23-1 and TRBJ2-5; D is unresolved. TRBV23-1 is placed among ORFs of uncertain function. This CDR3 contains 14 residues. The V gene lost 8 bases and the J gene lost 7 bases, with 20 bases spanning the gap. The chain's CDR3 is CASRGGVPRMTQYF. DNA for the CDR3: TGCGCCAGCCGAGGCGGAGTACCCAGGATGACCCAGTACTTC.

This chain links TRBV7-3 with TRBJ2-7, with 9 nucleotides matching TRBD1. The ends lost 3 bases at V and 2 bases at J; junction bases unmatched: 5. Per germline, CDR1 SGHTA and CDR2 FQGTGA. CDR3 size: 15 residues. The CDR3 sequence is CASSFSGTGPYEQYF. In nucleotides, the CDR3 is TGTGCCAGCAGCTTCTCCGGGACAGGGCCCTACGAGCAGTACTTC.

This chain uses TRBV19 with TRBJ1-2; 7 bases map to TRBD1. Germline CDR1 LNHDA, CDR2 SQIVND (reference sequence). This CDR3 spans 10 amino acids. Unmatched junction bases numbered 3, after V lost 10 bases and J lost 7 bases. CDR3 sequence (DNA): TGTGCCACCAAGGGGGCTGGCTACACCTTC. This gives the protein CATKGAGYTF.